This TCR beta chain was found in a study of T cells in Graves' hyperthyroidism and ophthalmopathy. Study as a whole: Peripheral blood was obtained at initial diagnosis, preceding any treatment.

The germline V gene has CDR1 GTSNPN and CDR2 SVGIG (reference sequence). The V end was cut by 1 base, the J end by 8 bases, with 14 bases between. The CDR3 sequence is 13 residues long. The study's findings and limits: Model-based prediction identified ophthalmopathy a median about 6.8 months prior to its onset.

Many counts were recorded for this clonotype. Antigen specificity is unknown. Amplified TCR beta CDR3 regions came from RNA transcripts. Initially, a first-round RT-PCR of the TCR CDR3 employed the HTBI primer set. A single record per CDR3 protein comes from TCRdb applying MiXCR to the multiplex PCR reads. The data contain about 640,000 distinct CDR3 sequences, 20% to 25% of them singletons. Ophthalmopathy cases met thresholds of Clinical Activity Score at least 3, NOSPECS grade at least 4 and duration under 3 months. The source is a man aged 25 to 40 with Graves' ophthalmopathy. The rearrangement links TRBV30 to TRBJ1-1; tentative D call: TRBD1 (5 bases). Sequenced material: blood. CDR3 protein: CAWSDVDPGEAFF. CDR3 sequence (DNA): TGTGCCTGGAGTGACGTTGACCCAGGGGAAGCTTTCTTT. Filled out from reference TRBV30 and TRBJ1-1, the complete variable domain reads SQTIHQWPATLVQPVGSPLSLECTVEGTSNPNLYWYRQAAGRGLQLLFYSVGIGQISSEVPQNLSASRPQDRQFILSSKKLLLSDSGFYLCAWSDVDPGEAFFGQGTRLTVV.